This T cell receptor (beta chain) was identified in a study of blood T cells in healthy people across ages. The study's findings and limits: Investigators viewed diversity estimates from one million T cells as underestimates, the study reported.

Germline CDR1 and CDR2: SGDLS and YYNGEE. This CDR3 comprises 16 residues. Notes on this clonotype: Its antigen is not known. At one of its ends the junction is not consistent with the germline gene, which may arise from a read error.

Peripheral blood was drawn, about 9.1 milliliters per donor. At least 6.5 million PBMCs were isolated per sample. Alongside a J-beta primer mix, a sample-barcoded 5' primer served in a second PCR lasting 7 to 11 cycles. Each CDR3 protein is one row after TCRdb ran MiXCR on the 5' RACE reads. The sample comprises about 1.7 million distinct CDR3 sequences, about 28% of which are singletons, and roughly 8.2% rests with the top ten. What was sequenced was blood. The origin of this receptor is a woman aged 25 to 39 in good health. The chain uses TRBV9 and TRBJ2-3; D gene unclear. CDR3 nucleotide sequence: TGTGCCAGCAGCGTAGGTTCTCGATTGGGCACAGATGCGCAGTATTTT. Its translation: CASSVGSRLGTDAQYF.